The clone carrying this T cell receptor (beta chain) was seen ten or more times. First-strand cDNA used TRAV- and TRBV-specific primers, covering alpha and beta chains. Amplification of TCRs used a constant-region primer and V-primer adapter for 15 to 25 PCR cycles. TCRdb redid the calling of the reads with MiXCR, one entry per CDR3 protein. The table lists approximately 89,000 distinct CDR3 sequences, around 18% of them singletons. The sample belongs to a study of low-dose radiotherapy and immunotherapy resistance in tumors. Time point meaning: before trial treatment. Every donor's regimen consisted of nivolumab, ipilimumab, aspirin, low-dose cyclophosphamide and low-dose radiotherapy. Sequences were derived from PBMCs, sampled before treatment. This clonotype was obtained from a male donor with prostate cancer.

The CDR3, as DNA: TGTGCCAGCAGGAGACAAATTTTTCGGCAATACAATGAGCAGTTCTTC. Protein product: CASRRQIFRQYNEQFF. The genes are TRBV6-2 or TRBV6-3 and TRBJ2-1; unclear D gene. Trimming took 6 bases from V and 4 from J, leaving 19 bases between them. The V gene's germline CDR1 is MNHEY and CDR2 SVGEGT. This CDR3 has 16 amino acids.